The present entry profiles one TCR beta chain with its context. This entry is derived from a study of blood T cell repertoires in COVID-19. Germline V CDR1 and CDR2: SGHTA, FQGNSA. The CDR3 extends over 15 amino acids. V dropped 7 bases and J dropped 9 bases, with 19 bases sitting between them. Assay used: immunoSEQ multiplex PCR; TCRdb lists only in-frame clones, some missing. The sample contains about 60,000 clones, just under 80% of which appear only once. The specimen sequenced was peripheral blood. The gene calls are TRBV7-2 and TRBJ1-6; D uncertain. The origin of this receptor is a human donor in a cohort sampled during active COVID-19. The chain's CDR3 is CASTPRWQASSPLHF. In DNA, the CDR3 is TGTGCCAGCACCCCCCGGTGGCAGGCAAGTTCACCCCTCCACTTT.